The entry below gives a single TCR beta chain sequence along with its context. Trimming took 0 bases from V and 9 from J, leaving 18 bases between them. The CDR3 has 16 amino acids. CDR1 is SGHRS, CDR2 YFSETQ, per germline. These data originate in a study of blood T cell repertoires in COVID-19. Method: immunoSEQ multiplex PCR; TCRdb's copy keeps in-frame clones and lacks some. The table has some 400,000 clones, roughly 86% seen once. The rearrangement joins TRBV5-1 to TRBJ2-2; D is possibly TRBD2 (6 bases). Source material: peripheral blood. This sequence originates from a human donor in a cohort sampled during active COVID-19. CDR3: CASSLGGEEPQRELFF. Written as DNA, the CDR3 is TGCGCCAGCAGCTTGGGGGGGGAGGAACCCCAGAGGGAGCTGTTTTTT.